This TCR beta chain stems from a study of cytomegalovirus exposure and HLA in healthy donors. Study summary: Earlier findings included nearly 120 million unique TCR beta sequences obtained from around 180 million T cells.

13 Jbeta primers and 60 Vbeta primers were used for the PCR. Per the original methods: There were tens of millions of unique TCR beta chains by a later count, and approximately 11 million of them were shared. Assay: immunoSEQ multiplex PCR; the TCRdb copy retains only in-frame clones and omits some. The V and J calls and clone size are taken from that table; D and trimming were inferred from the DNA. Among roughly 36,000 clones, 80% were seen once, and the ten largest hold roughly 6%. In regard to this clone: Antigen: not known.

CDR1 and CDR2 from the germline V gene are GTSNPN and SVGIG (reference sequence). Trimming cost V 4 bases and J 8 bases, with 12 bases left between them. This CDR3 region has 13 residues. General study points: HLA alleles were associated with 16,000 or so TCR beta sequences in a later analysis at 0.05 false discovery rate. Follow-up analysis seemed to connect common viral pathogens with several of the most significant clusters identified.

The rearrangement joins TRBV30 to TRBJ1-6, with D tentatively TRBD1 (6 bases). Input material: PBMCs. This sequence originates from a male donor in good health and CMV-seronegative. CDR3 in DNA: TGTGCCTGGACGGGACCAGGGGATTCACCCCTCCACTTT. It codes for CAWTGPGDSPLHF.